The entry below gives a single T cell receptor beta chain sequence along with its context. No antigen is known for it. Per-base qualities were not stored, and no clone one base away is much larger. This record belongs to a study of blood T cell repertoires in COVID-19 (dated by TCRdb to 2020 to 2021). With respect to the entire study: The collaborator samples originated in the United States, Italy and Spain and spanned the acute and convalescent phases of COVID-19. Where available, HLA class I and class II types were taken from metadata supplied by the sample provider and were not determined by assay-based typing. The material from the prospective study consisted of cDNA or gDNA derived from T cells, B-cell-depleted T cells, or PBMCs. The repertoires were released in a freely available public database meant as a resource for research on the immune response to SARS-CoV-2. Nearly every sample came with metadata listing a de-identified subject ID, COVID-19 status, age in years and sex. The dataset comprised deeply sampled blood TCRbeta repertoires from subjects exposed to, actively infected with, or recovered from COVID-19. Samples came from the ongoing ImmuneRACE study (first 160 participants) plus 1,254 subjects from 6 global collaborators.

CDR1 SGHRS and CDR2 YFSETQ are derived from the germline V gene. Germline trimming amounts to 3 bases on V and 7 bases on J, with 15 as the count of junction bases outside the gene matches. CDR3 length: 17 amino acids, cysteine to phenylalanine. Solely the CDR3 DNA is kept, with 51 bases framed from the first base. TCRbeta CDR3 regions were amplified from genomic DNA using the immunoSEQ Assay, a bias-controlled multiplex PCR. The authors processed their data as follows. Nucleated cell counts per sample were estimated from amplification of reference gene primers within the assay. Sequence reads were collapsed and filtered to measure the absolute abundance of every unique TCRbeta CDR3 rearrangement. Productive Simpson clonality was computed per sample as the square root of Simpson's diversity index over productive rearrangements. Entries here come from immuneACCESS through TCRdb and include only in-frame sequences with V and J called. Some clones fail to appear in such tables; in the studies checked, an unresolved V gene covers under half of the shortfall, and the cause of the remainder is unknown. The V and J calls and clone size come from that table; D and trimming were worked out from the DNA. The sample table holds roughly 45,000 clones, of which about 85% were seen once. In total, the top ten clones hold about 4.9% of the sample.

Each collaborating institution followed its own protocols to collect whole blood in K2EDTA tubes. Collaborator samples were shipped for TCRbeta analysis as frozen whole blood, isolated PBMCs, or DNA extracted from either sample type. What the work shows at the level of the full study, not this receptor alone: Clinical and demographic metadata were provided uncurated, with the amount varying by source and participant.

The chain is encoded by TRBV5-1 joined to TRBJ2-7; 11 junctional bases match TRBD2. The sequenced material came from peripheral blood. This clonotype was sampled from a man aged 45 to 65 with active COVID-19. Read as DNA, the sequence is TGCGCCAGCAGCTGGTCGGGACTAGCGGAGGAGGTAGGGGAGCAGTACTTC. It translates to CASSWSGLAEEVGEQYF.